This entry concerns a single T cell receptor (beta chain). Germline V gives CDR1 SGHNT, CDR2 YYREEE (reference sequence). The CDR3 covers 16 residues. V was shortened by 3 bases and J by 0 bases, with 14 bases between the two germline ends. This sample stems from a study of OX40 agonist ivuxolimab in advanced cancers. Overall study: Partial responses were achieved by three patients, of whom one had hepatocellular carcinoma and two had cutaneous melanoma.

The repertoire was sequenced with immunoSEQ multiplex PCR; TCRdb's copy has only in-frame clones and lacks some. The repertoire holds tens of thousands of clones, less than 90% seen once, with roughly 7.9% in the top ten. This clonotype was sampled from an adult with an advanced solid tumor such as melanoma, head and neck, liver or kidney cancer. The chain combines TRBV5-4 with TRBJ2-3; tentative D call: TRBD2 (6 bases). The sample here was CD4+ or CD8+ T cells sorted from blood, taken in a trial of the OX40 agonist ivuxolimab. The CDR3: CASSSGRSSSTDTQYF. The CDR3 DNA follows: TGTGCCAGCAGCTCCGGGAGATCCTCTAGCACAGATACGCAGTATTTT.